The 27 T cell receptor beta chains reported below all come from one sample, sequenced in a study of CD8+ T cells in alopecia areata (dated by TCRdb to about 2018). Libraries were constructed by the immunoSEQ multiplex PCR assay. RNA was extracted from all samples and reverse transcribed into cDNA as template for TCR sequencing. TCRdb took this table from immuneACCESS and kept in-frame rearrangements with V and J called. Such tables lack part of the clones; where checked against another copy, unresolved V genes explain under half of the gap, and the rest is unexplained. The sample table holds about 110,000 clones, of which approximately 63% were seen once. The ten largest account for about 20% of the sample. Sequencing was done on a sample of CD8+ T cells sorted from blood. These receptors were collected from a human donor in good health.

The chain combines TRBV4-3 with TRBJ2-7; 7 bases agree with TRBD1. Germline CDR1 and CDR2: LGHNA and YSLEER. The CDR3 covers 15 residues. J gave up 2 bases and V 1 base, and 5 bases lay outside the gene matches. The CDR3 spells CASSQVAQGPYEQYF. The CDR3 nucleotides are TGCGCCAGCAGCCAAGTGGCACAGGGGCCCTACGAGCAGTACTTC.

This rearrangement joins TRBV29-1 to TRBJ1-2; D not certain. V dropped 2 bases and J dropped 4 bases, with 11 bases sitting between them. The V gene's germline CDR1 is SQVTM and CDR2 ANQGSEA. The CDR3 has 13 amino acids. CDR3 loop: CSVERPDSYGYTF. The CDR3 DNA reads TGCAGCGTTGAACGGCCGGATAGCTATGGCTACACCTTC.

The chain employs TRBV13 and TRBJ2-5; tentative D call: TRBD2 (5 bases). The ends were cut back, 5 bases at V and 5 bases at J, with 12 bases in the middle. This CDR3 is built from 13 residues. Germline V gene lookup returns CDR1 PRHDT and CDR2 FYEKMQ (reference sequence). CDR3: CASSPQLGETQYF. Here the CDR3 DNA reads TGTGCCAGCAGCCCCCAACTAGGCGAGACCCAGTACTTC. Combining the CDR3 with reference TRBV13 and TRBJ2-5 gives the whole variable domain AAGVIQSPRHLIKEKRETATLKCYPIPRHDTVYWYQQGPGQDPQFLISFYEKMQSDKGSIPDRFSAQQFSDYHSELNMSSLELGDSALYFCASSPQLGETQYFGPGTRLLVL.

This clone has more than one count but fewer than ten. V and J are TRBV7-9 and TRBJ2-3, with TRBD2 matching 8 bases. Germline-derived CDR1 and CDR2 are SEHNR and FQNEAQ (reference sequence). The CDR3 contains 18 residues. V lost 1 base and J lost 2; bases outside the gene matches: 11. The CDR3 spells CASSLVAPSGLHTDTQYF. The DNA for the CDR3 is TGTGCCAGCAGCTTAGTTGCCCCTAGCGGGCTACACACAGATACGCAGTATTTT.

The V call is TRBV7-2, the J call TRBJ2-5; D is undetermined. The CDR3 is made up of 13 amino acids. Germline CDR1 SGHTA, CDR2 FQGNSA. V was cut by 3 bases and J by 6 bases, with 11 bases left in between. The DNA for the CDR3 is TGTGCCAGCAGCTTCGGGCCTTTTAAGACCCAGTACTTC. It codes for CASSFGPFKTQYF. Full variable domain (remainder filled in from reference TRBV7-2 and TRBJ2-5): GAGVSQSPSNKVTEKGKDVELRCDPISGHTALYWYRQSLGQGLEFLIYFQGNSAPDKSGLPSDRFSAERTGGSVSTLTIQRTQQEDSAVYLCASSFGPFKTQYFGPGTRLLVL.

About this clone: Germline and junction disagree at one end, which may indicate a read error. This rearrangement joins TRBV2 to TRBJ1-4; D uncertain. The CDR3 consists of 10 residues. CDR1 is SNHLY, CDR2 FYNNEI, per germline. CDR3 in DNA: TGTGCCAGCAGGGAAGAAAAACTGTTTTTT. This sequence encodes CASREEKLFF.

This clone has just one count. The chain couples TRBV30 to TRBJ2-1; D not resolved. Germline CDR1 GTSNPN, CDR2 SVGIG (reference sequence). The CDR3 is made up of 15 amino acids. The V end lost 0 bases, the J end lost 2 bases, and 11 bases lay between the germline ends. In DNA form, the CDR3 reads TGTGCCTGGAGTGTGGAACAGCGCGCCTACAATGAGCAGTTCTTC. Translating gives CAWSVEQRAYNEQFF.

The chain couples TRBV5-6 to TRBJ1-5, with TRBD1 as a possible D gene (6 bases). Germline CDR1 and CDR2: SGHDT and YYEEEE. This CDR3 has 14 amino acids. Trimming took off 1 base at V and 3 bases at J, with 8 bases between the two ends. CDR3 DNA: TGTGCCAGCAGCTTGTACAGGGACAATCAGCCCCAGCATTTT. Its protein is CASSLYRDNQPQHF.

This chain connects TRBV25-1 to TRBJ2-5, with 10 bases identical to TRBD2. J gave up 2 bases and V 3 bases, and 3 bases lay outside the gene matches. CDR1 is MGHDK, CDR2 SYGVNS, per germline. The CDR3 extends over 15 amino acids. The CDR3 nucleotides read TGTGCCAGCAGTGATCGGACTAGCGGTCAAGAGACCCAGTACTTC. It codes for CASSDRTSGQETQYF.

The rearrangement uses TRBV29-1 and TRBJ2-5, with TRBD2 identical over 8 bases. Trimming cost V 4 bases and J 4 bases; bases outside gene matches: 8. Looked up from germline, CDR1 is SQVTM and CDR2 is ANQGSEA. The CDR3 runs to 14 residues. This chain's CDR3 is CSVGPGGDRETQYF. CDR3 nucleotide sequence: TGCAGCGTTGGACCCGGGGGGGATCGAGAGACCCAGTACTTC.

The genes are TRBV9 and TRBJ1-1; 9 positions agree with TRBD1. CDR3 size: 16 residues. Germline CDR1 and CDR2: SGDLS and YYNGEE. With 6 bases clipped from V and 4 bases from J, the junction kept 13 bases outside the gene matches. CDR3 in DNA: TGTGCCAGCACCTCTGGGACAGGGATTTTTAGCACTGAAGCTTTCTTT. It yields the protein CASTSGTGIFSTEAFF. Full variable domain (remainder filled in from reference TRBV9 and TRBJ1-1): DSGVTQTPKHLITATGQRVTLRCSPRSGDLSVYWYQQSLDQGLQFLIQYYNGEERAKGNILERFSAQQFPDLHSELNLSSLELGDSALYFCASTSGTGIFSTEAFFGQGTRLTVV.

The chain combines TRBV30 with TRBJ1-3, with D uncertain. The CDR3 is made up of 12 amino acids. Germline V gives CDR1 GTSNPN, CDR2 SVGIG (reference sequence). Trimming shortened V by 7 bases and J by 3 bases, and 10 bases separated the two germline ends. CDR3 in DNA: TGTGCCTTCGGCGAGGGTGGAAACACCATATATTTT. This codes for CAFGEGGNTIYF.

V usage is TRBV7-2 and J usage is TRBJ2-3; 7 bases are a match to TRBD2. The CDR3 loop spans 15 amino acids. Trimming cost V 3 bases and J 0 bases; bases outside gene matches: 3. Germline-derived CDR1 and CDR2 are SGHTA and FQGNSA. CDR3 residues: CASSFGTTSTDTQYF. The DNA for the CDR3 is TGTGCCAGCAGCTTCGGGACTACCAGCACAGATACGCAGTATTTT.

The rearrangement uses TRBV7-8 and TRBJ1-2; TRBD1 matches 7 bases. With 4 bases clipped from V and 5 bases from J, the junction kept 7 bases outside the gene matches. Germline CDR1 reads SGHVS; CDR2 reads FQNEAQ. There are 14 residues in the CDR3. This chain's CDR3 is CASSSPGGIYGYTF. The CDR3 nucleotides are TGTGCCAGCAGCTCGCCAGGGGGTATTTATGGCTACACCTTC.

The J gene is TRBJ1-2, the V gene TRBV28, with D perhaps TRBD1 (5 bases). V was cut by 7 bases and J by 3 bases, with 30 bases left in between. The CDR3 loop spans 19 amino acids. The V gene's germline CDR1 is MDHEN and CDR2 SYDVKM. CDR3 nucleotides: TGTGCCAGCAACCTGCCCGCGGGACGGCCTCAGGAGGCACACTATGGCTACACCTTC. Translated, it gives CASNLPAGRPQEAHYGYTF.

The chain joins TRBV13 to TRBJ2-6; D unclear. The CDR3 contains 14 residues. Germline-derived CDR1 and CDR2 are PRHDT and FYEKMQ (reference sequence). Trimming shortened V by 8 bases and J by 0 bases, and 8 bases separated the two germline ends. Written as DNA, the CDR3 is TGTGCCAGCGTCGGCTACTCTGGGGCCAACGTCCTGACTTTC. Its protein product is CASVGYSGANVLTF.

The chain combines TRBV7-9 with TRBJ1-1; D not resolved. Germline V lookup: CDR1 SEHNR, CDR2 FQNEAQ (reference sequence). Between the trimmed V and J ends, which lost 6 bases and 4 bases, there was a span of 9 bases. The CDR3 consists of 12 residues. The CDR3 sequence is CASRIQPTEAFF. The CDR3 coding sequence is TGTGCCAGCAGGATACAGCCCACTGAAGCTTTCTTT.

This clone occurred many times. This chain joins TRBV29-1 and TRBJ2-1; D possibly corresponds to TRBD1 (5 bases). In germline, CDR1 is SQVTM, CDR2 ANQGSEA. This CDR3 has 15 amino acids. V was trimmed by 7 bases and J by 0 bases, leaving 16 bases between them. CDR3 in DNA: TGCAGCGGGGGCCAGCCCTCGAGCTCCTACAATGAGCAGTTCTTC. It codes for CSGGQPSSSYNEQFF.

The genes are TRBV6-6 and TRBJ2-5; the D call may be TRBD1 or TRBD2 (6 bases each). This CDR3 has 12 amino acids. CDR1 is MNHNY and CDR2 is SVGAGI in the germline V gene (reference sequence). The CDR3 DNA reads TGTGCAGCGTACGGGGGCCGGGAGACCCAGTACTTC. It encodes CAAYGGRETQYF.

The rearrangement joins TRBV19 to TRBJ2-2; 8 nucleotides match TRBD2. The CDR3 totals 17 residues. Germline lookup yields CDR1 LNHDA and CDR2 SQIVND (reference sequence). The junction had 14 bases not matched to a gene; V was cut back by 7 bases and J by 4 bases. The CDR3, as DNA: TGTGCCAGTACCACAAGGACTAGCTACCGGTTCACCGGGGAGCTGTTTTTT. Translation gives CASTTRTSYRFTGELFF.

The rearrangement links TRBV7-9 to TRBJ1-2; a possible D gene is TRBD1 (6 bases). V was shortened by 5 bases and J by 4 bases, with 11 bases between the two germline ends. The CDR3 extends over 13 amino acids. From germline, CDR1 is SEHNR and CDR2 FQNEAQ (reference sequence). CDR3 sequence (DNA): TGTGCCAGCAGCCAGCTGACAGGCTATGGCTACACCTTC. Its protein is CASSQLTGYGYTF.

The chain has TRBV14 and TRBJ2-5, with D perhaps being TRBD1 or TRBD2 (6 bases each). Germline-derived CDR1 and CDR2 are SGHDN and FVKESK. V shed 2 bases and J shed 4 bases, with 14 bases lying between them. The CDR3 has 15 residues. The CDR3 spells CASSQTGGFGETQYF. The CDR3 DNA follows: TGTGCCAGCAGCCAAACCGGGGGCTTTGGAGAGACCCAGTACTTC.

This rearrangement joins TRBV29-1 to TRBJ2-1; 9 bases map to TRBD1. This CDR3 spans 12 amino acids. The trim removed 7 bases at V and 6 bases at J, leaving 4 bases unmatched. The germline gives CDR1 SQVTM, CDR2 ANQGSEA. Here the CDR3 DNA reads TGCAGCGGTGGACAGGGGTCCAATGAGCAGTTCTTC. Protein product: CSGGQGSNEQFF.

This clone was observed a few times. The V call is TRBV7-8, the J call TRBJ1-2; 12 nucleotides line up with TRBD1. The CDR3 has 15 residues. CDR1 is SGHVS and CDR2 is FQNEAQ in the germline V gene. V gave up 3 bases and J gave up 8 bases; unmatched junction bases: 7. As DNA, the CDR3 is TGTGCCAGCAGCTTTGCTGGGACAGGGGGCGTGGGCTACACCTTC. It yields the protein CASSFAGTGGVGYTF.

This clone was seen many times. The chain joins TRBV5-4 to TRBJ1-2; D perhaps matches TRBD1 (6 bases). Germline V CDR1 and CDR2: SGHNT, YYREEE (reference sequence). The CDR3 consists of 12 residues. Trimming removed 0 bases from V and 11 bases from J, with 11 bases in between. The CDR3 loop reads CASSLEQGVYTF. CDR3 nucleotides: TGTGCCAGCAGCTTGGAACAGGGTGTTTACACCTTC.

The chain carries TRBV23-1 and TRBJ1-2, with D hard to call. TRBV23-1 falls under the ORF class, with uncertain function. V lost 1 base, J lost 4 bases, and 19 bases lay in between. This CDR3 has 17 residues. This CDR3 reads CASSQFTGVLPRYGYTF. The CDR3 DNA reads as TGCGCCAGCAGTCAATTCACTGGCGTTCTTCCGCGCTATGGCTACACCTTC.

A note on this clone: A read error may account for a junction end that differs from germline. CDR3 region: CASSLGPLPYGQYF. CDR3 nucleotides: TGCGCCAGCAGCTTAGGCCCGCTCCCCTACGGGCAGTACTTC. This chain uses TRBV5-1 with TRBJ2-7, with D hard to call. The CDR3 totals 14 residues. Germline V gene lookup returns CDR1 SGHRS and CDR2 YFSETQ.